This T cell receptor (beta chain) stems from a study of cytomegalovirus exposure and HLA in healthy donors. This PCR relied on a set of 60 Vbeta primers and 13 Jbeta primers. Produced via immunoSEQ multiplex PCR; TCRdb's table is partial and in-frame only. The sample has about 160,000 clones, 80% seen once. The V end was cut by 3 bases, the J end by 3 bases, with 18 bases between. The CDR3 consists of 17 residues. Germline CDR1 and CDR2: MDHEN and SYDVKM. What was sequenced was PBMCs. The receptor's source is a young man in good health and CMV-seronegative. The chain links TRBV28 to TRBJ2-1, with TRBD2 as a possible D gene (6 bases). CDR3 coding DNA: TGTGCCAGCAGTTTGGGAGTATCGGGGGTATACTACAATGAGCAGTTCTTC. It codes for CASSLGVSGVYYNEQFF.